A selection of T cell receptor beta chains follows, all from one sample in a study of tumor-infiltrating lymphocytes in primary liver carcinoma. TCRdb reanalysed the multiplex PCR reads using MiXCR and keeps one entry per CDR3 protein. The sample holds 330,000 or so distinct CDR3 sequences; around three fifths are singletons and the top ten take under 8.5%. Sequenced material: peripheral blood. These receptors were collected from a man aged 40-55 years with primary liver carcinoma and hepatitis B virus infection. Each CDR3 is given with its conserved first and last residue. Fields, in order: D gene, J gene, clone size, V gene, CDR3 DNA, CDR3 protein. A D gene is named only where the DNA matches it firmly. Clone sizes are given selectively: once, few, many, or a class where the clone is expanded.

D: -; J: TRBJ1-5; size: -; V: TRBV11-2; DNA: TGTGCCAGCAGCGAAGGGCGAAAAAATAGCAATGTGCCCCAGCATTTT; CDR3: CASSEGRKNSNVPQHF
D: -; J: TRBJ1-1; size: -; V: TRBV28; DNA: TGTGCCAGCAGAAAACCGACAGGGAACACTGAAGCTTTCTTT; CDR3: CASRKPTGNTEAFF
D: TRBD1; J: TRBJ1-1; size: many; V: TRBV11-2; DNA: TGTGCCAGCAGCATAAGGACAGGGATGAACACTGAAGCTTTCTTT; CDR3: CASSIRTGMNTEAFF
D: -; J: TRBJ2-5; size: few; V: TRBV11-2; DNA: TGTGCCAGCAGCACCCTAGCAGGAAGAGGAGGGACCCAGTACTTC; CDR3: CASSTLAGRGGTQYF
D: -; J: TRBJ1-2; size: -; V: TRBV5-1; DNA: TGTGCCAGCAGCTTGGAGGGGGACACTTATGGCTACACCTTC; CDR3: CASSLEGDTYGYTF
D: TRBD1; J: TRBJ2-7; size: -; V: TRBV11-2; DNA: TGTGCCAGCAGCTTAGCTGGGAGAGGGACAGGGGAGCAGTACTTT; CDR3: CASSLAGRGTGEQYF
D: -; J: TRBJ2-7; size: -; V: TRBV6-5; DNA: TGTGCCAGCAGCCGCGGCCGGCCACGGGCAAGCGAGACCTACGAGCAGTACTTC; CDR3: CASSRGRPRASETYEQYF
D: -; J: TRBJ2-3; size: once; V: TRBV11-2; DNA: TGTACCAACAGCCCCGAAGCAGGGATTAGCACAGATACGCAGTATTTT; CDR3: CTNSPEAGISTDTQYF
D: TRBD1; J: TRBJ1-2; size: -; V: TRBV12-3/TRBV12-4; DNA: TGTACCAGCAGTGCCGGGACAGGGGTCTATGGCTACACCTTC; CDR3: CTSSAGTGVYGYTF
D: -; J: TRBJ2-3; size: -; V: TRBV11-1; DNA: TGTCCCAACAGCTTAGAGGGGACAGATACGCAGTATTTT; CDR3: CPNSLEGTDTQYF
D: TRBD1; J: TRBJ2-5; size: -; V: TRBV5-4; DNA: TGTGCCAGCAGCTCGGACAGGGGGCAGTGGGAGACCCAGTACTTC; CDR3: CASSSDRGQWETQYF
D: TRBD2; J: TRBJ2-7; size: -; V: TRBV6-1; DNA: TGTGCCAGCCCGGCTTTAGCGGGGAGCTCCTACGAGCAGTACTTC; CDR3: CASPALAGSSYEQYF
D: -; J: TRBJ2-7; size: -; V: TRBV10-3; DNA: TGTGCCATCAGTGATATCCTGACACCTGAGCAATACTTC; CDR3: CAISDILTPEQYF
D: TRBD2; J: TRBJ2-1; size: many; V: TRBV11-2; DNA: TGTGCCAGCAGCTCCTACGAACTTCTAGCGGGAGTTAACAATGAGCAGTTCTTC; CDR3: CASSSYELLAGVNNEQFF
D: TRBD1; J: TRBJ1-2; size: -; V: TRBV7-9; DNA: TGTGCCAGCAGCTTGGGCAGGGGGCAAGGCTACACCTTC; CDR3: CASSLGRGQGYTF
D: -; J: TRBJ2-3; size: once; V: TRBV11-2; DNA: TGTGCCAGCAGCTTTCCCCTAGTGGAAAGCGCAGATACGCAGTATTTT; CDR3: CASSFPLVESADTQYF
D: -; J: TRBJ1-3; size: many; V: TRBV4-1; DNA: TGCGCCAGCAGCCAAGATTATTTTGGGGGCTCTGGAAACACCATATATTTT; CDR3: CASSQDYFGGSGNTIYF
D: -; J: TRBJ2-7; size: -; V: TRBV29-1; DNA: TGCAGTATTGGTGCCGGGACAAAATACGAGCAGTACTTC; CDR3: CSIGAGTKYEQYF
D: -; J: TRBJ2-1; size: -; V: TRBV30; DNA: TGTGCCTGGAGGATCTGGGAGAATGAGCAGTTCTTC; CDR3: CAWRIWENEQFF
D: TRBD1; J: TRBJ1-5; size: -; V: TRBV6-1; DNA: TGTGCCAGGAGGAGCGGGGGACAGGTTAGTCAGCCCCAGCATTTT; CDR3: CARRSGGQVSQPQHF
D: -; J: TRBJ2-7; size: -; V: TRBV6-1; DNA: TGTGCCAACAGTCTTCGATACGAGCAGTACTTC; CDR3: CANSLRYEQYF
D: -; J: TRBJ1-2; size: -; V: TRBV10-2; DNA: TGCGCCAGCGGTGAGTCGAATACTGGAACCTGGCGTGGCTACACCTTC; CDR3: CASGESNTGTWRGYTF
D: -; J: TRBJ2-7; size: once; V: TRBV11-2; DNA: TGTGCCAGCGGGCCTGGGGCAGGGTACCTAGAACAGTACTTC; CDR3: CASGPGAGYLEQYF
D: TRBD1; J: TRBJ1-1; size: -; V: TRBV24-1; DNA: TGTGCCACCAGTGCCTCGGGACAGGGTAAACCTGAAGCTTTCTTT; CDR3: CATSASGQGKPEAFF
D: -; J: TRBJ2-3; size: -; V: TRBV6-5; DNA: TGTGCCAGCAGTCTAGGGCTCCACAGGACCGGCGCAGATACGCAGTATTTT; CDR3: CASSLGLHRTGADTQYF
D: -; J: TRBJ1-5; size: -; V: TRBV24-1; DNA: TGTGCCACCAGTGACCGAAGGGACGCGGAAAGTCTTCAGCACCAGCATTTT; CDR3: CATSDRRDAESLQHQHF
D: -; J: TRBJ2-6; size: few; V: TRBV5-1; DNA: TGCGCCAGCAGATGGGGCTCTGGGGCCAACGTCCTGACTTTC; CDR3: CASRWGSGANVLTF
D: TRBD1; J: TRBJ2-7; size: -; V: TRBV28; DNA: TGTGCCAGTGGGACAGATTCCTCCGAACAGTACTTC; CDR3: CASGTDSSEQYF
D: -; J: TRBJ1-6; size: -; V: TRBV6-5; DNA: TGTGCCGGCAGTTATCAGGAACCACCCTCGAATTCACCCCCCCACTTT; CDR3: CAGSYQEPPSNSPPHF
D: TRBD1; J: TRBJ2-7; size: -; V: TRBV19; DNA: TGTGCCAGTAGCCAAACCGGGACAGGGAACGAGCAGTACTTC; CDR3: CASSQTGTGNEQYF
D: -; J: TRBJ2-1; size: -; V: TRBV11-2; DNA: TGTGCCAGCGGCCAAGACATCTACAATGAGCAGTTCTTC; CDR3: CASGQDIYNEQFF
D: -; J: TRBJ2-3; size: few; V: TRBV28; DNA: TGTGCCAGCAGTTTATTGGCAGATATGCAGTATTTT; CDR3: CASSLLADMQYF
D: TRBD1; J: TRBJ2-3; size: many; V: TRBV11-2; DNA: TGTGCCAGCAGCTTAGGGCCGGGACAGGCAAACACTATTAGCACAGATACGCAGTATTTT; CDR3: CASSLGPGQANTISTDTQYF
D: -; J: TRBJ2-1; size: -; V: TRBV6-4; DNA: TGTGCCAGCAGTGACCTATACAATGAGCAGTTCTTC; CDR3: CASSDLYNEQFF
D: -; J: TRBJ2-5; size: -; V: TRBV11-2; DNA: TGTGCCAACATCTTAGCGAAGCTAGCCCTGGGAAAAAAAGAGACCCAGTACTTC; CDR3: CANILAKLALGKKETQYF
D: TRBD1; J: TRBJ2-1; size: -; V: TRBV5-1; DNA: TGCGCCAGCAGACAGAACAGGGGTCCGTTCTTC; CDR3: CASRQNRGPFF
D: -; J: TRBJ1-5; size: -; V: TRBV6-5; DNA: TGTGCCAGCAGTTACTCCTACTATCAGCCCCAGCATTTT; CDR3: CASSYSYYQPQHF
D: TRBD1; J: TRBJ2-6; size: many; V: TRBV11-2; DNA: TGTGCCAGCAGCTTAGGGGACAGGGGATCTGGGGCCAACGTCCTGACTTTC; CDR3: CASSLGDRGSGANVLTF
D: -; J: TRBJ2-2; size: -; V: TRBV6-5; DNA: TGTGCCAGCTCACCCTGTGACAGATACACCGGGGAGCTGTTTTTT; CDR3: CASSPCDRYTGELFF
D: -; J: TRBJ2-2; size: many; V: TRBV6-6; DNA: TGTGCCAGTCTGGGGGTGGGCACCGGGGAGCTGTTTTTT; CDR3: CASLGVGTGELFF
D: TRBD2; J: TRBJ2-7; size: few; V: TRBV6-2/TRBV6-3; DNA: TGTGCCAGCAGTTTTTCAGGTGTAGCGGGGGATTTGAAGCAGTACTTC; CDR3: CASSFSGVAGDLKQYF
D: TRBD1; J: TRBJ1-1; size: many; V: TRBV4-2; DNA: TGTGCCAGCAGCAGAACCGGGACAGGCCCGAACACTGAAGCTTTCTTT; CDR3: CASSRTGTGPNTEAFF
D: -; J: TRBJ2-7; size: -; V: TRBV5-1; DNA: TGCGCCAGCAGCTTGAAGGGGGCCTACGAGCAGTACTTC; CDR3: CASSLKGAYEQYF
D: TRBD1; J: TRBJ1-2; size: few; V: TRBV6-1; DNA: TGTGCCAGCGAAGATACAGGGGTAAAGTATGGCTACACCTTC; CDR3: CASEDTGVKYGYTF
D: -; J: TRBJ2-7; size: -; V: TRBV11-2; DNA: TGTGCCAGCAGCCTCTGGGTCTATCGGGACGAGCAGTACTTC; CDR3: CASSLWVYRDEQYF
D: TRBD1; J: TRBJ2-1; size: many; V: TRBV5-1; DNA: TGCGCCAGCAGCCCCGGGACAGGGTTGGGTGAGCAGTTCTTC; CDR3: CASSPGTGLGEQFF
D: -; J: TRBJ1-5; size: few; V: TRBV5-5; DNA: TGTGCCAGCAGCCTAGGATCGGGGGCGGCTCAGCCCCAGCATTTT; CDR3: CASSLGSGAAQPQHF
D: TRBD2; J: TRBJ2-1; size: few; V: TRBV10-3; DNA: TGTGCCATCAGTGAGTCGGGGGTAGCGGGAAGCTCCTACAATGAGCAGTTCTTC; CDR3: CAISESGVAGSSYNEQFF
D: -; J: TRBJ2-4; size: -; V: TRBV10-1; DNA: TGCGCCAGCAGTGAGGGGGGGGCCAAAAACATTCAGTACTTC; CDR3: CASSEGGAKNIQYF
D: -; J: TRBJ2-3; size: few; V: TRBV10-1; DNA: TGCGCCAGCAGTGAGACACCAGGGGATACGCAGTATTTT; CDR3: CASSETPGDTQYF
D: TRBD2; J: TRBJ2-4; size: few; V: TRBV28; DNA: TGTGCCAGCAGCCATATGGGCCTGACTAGCGGGAGGGCTTTAGCCAAAAACATTCAGTACTTC; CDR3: CASSHMGLTSGRALAKNIQYF